Each of the 5 T cell receptor beta chains below was sequenced from the same sample in a study of control samples from healthy donors and cancer patients. The protocol was immunoSEQ multiplex PCR, while the TCRdb copy is restricted to in-frame clones and leaves out a portion. The table lists about 170,000 clones, 91% of them singletons. What was sequenced was blood. Receptors originate from a woman in her thirties in good health.

This clone was counted once. J is TRBJ1-3 and V is TRBV9; 10 bases are shared with TRBD1. V shed 4 bases and J 0 bases; nucleotides not matched to a gene: 4. The CDR3 is 16 amino acids. Germline CDR1 reads SGDLS; CDR2 reads YYNGEE. The CDR3 protein is CASSTWTGGSGNTIYF. For the CDR3, the DNA is TGTGCCAGCAGCACGTGGACAGGGGGCTCTGGAAACACCATATATTTT.

The gene calls are TRBV5-8 and TRBJ2-3; D is possibly TRBD1 (5 bases). V was shortened by 0 bases and J by 4 bases, with 9 bases between the two germline ends. Germline V CDR1 and CDR2: SGHTS, YDEGEE. CDR3 length equals 14 residues. The CDR3 sequence: CASSLGQGSDTQYF. The CDR3, as DNA: TGTGCCAGCAGCTTGGGGCAGGGTTCAGATACGCAGTATTTT.

The chain links TRBV18 to TRBJ1-1; D is undetermined. The V gene's germline CDR1 is KGHSH and CDR2 LQKENI. V was trimmed by 3 bases and J by 1 base, leaving 9 bases between them. CDR3 length: 14 residues. The CDR3 nucleotides read TGTGCCAGCTCACCGGCAGCGCGGAACACTGAAGCTTTCTTT. This sequence encodes CASSPAARNTEAFF.

CDR3 protein: CASSDGAAGNSPLHF. The CDR3 nucleotides read TGTGCCAGCAGTGACGGGGCAGCGGGCAATTCACCCCTCCACTTT. The chain recombines TRBV6-4 with TRBJ1-6, with a possible D match to TRBD1 (5 bases). CDR3 length: 15 amino acids. With 2 bases removed from V and 7 bases from J, the gap between germline ends came to 12 bases. Germline CDR1 and CDR2: MRHNA and SNTAGT.

The chain employs TRBV27 and TRBJ1-5; TRBD1 matches 7 bases. In germline, CDR1 is MNHEY, CDR2 SMNVEV (reference sequence). This CDR3 region has 13 residues. The V gene end was trimmed by 6 bases and the J gene end by 9 bases; junction bases not matched to a gene: 8. This chain's CDR3 is CASRTGNEGPQHF. CDR3 DNA sequence: TGTGCCAGCAGGACAGGGAATGAGGGGCCCCAGCATTTT.